What follows is one T cell receptor (beta chain) and its context. The data derive from a study of T cell responses to AZD1222 COVID-19 vaccine. The protocol was immunoSEQ multiplex PCR, while the TCRdb copy is restricted to in-frame clones and leaves out a portion. The sample lists about 85,000 clones; 88% were seen once. Per the germline V gene, CDR1 is SGDLS and CDR2 is YYNGEE. Trimming at V came to 3 bases and at J to 9 bases, leaving 9 bases not matched to a gene. The CDR3 contains 14 residues. Here the sequenced sample was peripheral blood, taken on day 0 of AZD1222 vaccination. The chain recombines TRBV9 with TRBJ2-1; 7 bases agree with TRBD2. The TCR comes from an adult in good health. CDR3 nucleotide sequence: TGTGCCAGCAGCGGAAGGACTAGACTAGGTGAGCAGTTCTTC. Translation: CASSGRTRLGEQFF.